A selection of T cell receptor beta chains follows, all from one sample in a study of beta chain features in type 1 diabetes. Using immunoSEQ multiplex PCR, the repertoire was profiled, and TCRdb retains in-frame clones only, with some absent. This sample has 400,000 or so clones; around a tenth occur once, and the top ten carry roughly 0.54%. Sequencing was performed on central memory CD4+ T cells from blood. The receptors were sampled from a man aged 25 to 40 with type 1 diabetes. CDR3s include the opening cysteine and the closing phenylalanine or tryptophan. The D gene is left open where the match is weak. Clone size, where shown, is once, few, many, or a class for clones that have expanded.

-,TRBJ2-7,TRBD2,TRBV5-4,CASSSKGLVSYEQYF,TGTGCCAGCAGCTCGAAGGGACTAGTCTCCTACGAGCAGTACTTC
-,TRBJ1-3,-,TRBV28,CASTPGGFRNTIYF,TGTGCCAGCACCCCAGGAGGGTTTCGAAACACCATATATTTT
-,TRBJ2-2,TRBD2,TRBV2,CASTGLAGPTGELFF,TGTGCCAGCACGGGACTAGCGGGGCCCACCGGGGAGCTGTTTTTT
-,TRBJ1-2,-,TRBV5-1,CASSIGSVDGYTF,TGCGCCAGCAGCATAGGGTCAGTGGATGGCTACACCTTC
-,TRBJ2-5,-,TRBV2,CASRGQPQETQYF,TGTGCCAGCAGAGGACAGCCGCAAGAGACCCAGTACTTC
-,TRBJ2-1,-,TRBV19,CASSIGLPGFQDEQFF,TGTGCCAGTAGTATAGGGCTCCCAGGGTTTCAGGATGAGCAGTTCTTC
few,TRBJ1-3,-,TRBV6-1,CASSSAYSGNTIYF,TGTGCCAGCAGTTCTGCCTACTCTGGAAACACCATATATTTT
many,TRBJ1-3,-,TRBV19,CASRGYSGNTIYF,TGTGCCAGTAGGGGTTACTCTGGAAACACCATATATTTT
-,TRBJ1-5,TRBD1,TRBV2,CASSFDRDGNQPQHF,TGTGCCAGCAGTTTCGACAGGGACGGCAATCAGCCCCAGCATTTT
-,TRBJ2-5,-,TRBV28,CASSEQRDQETQYF,TGTGCCAGCAGTGAACAGCGGGACCAAGAGACCCAGTACTTC
few,TRBJ2-7,-,TRBV6-5,CASNTRLGIEQYF,TGTGCCAGCAACACCAGGCTGGGCATCGAGCAGTACTTC
few,TRBJ1-5,-,TRBV5-8,CASSLGQALGQPQHF,TGTGCCAGCAGCTTGGGACAGGCCTTGGGGCAGCCCCAGCATTTT
-,TRBJ1-2,-,TRBV4-2,CASLRTEGESDGYTF,TGTGCCTCCCTCAGGACGGAGGGGGAGTCGGACGGCTACACCTTC
few,TRBJ1-5,-,TRBV2,CASSENSGQPQHF,TGTGCCAGCAGTGAAAATTCCGGTCAGCCCCAGCATTTT
few,TRBJ1-3,-,TRBV11-2,CASSLDGGIYF,TGTGCCAGCAGCTTAGACGGGGGCATATATTTT
-,TRBJ2-3,-,TRBV2,CASSGSYGTDTQYF,TGTGCCAGCAGTGGGTCATACGGCACAGATACGCAGTATTTT
few,TRBJ1-2,-,TRBV28,CASTRNSDGGYGYTF,TGTGCCAGCACCCGAAACAGTGATGGCGGCTATGGCTACACCTTC
few,TRBJ1-1,TRBD1,TRBV9,CASSAATGAEAFF,TGTGCCAGCAGCGCTGCTACAGGGGCTGAAGCTTTCTTT
few,TRBJ2-1,TRBD2,TRBV19,CASSRTSAYNEQFF,TGTGCCAGTAGTAGGACTAGCGCCTACAATGAGCAGTTCTTC
few,TRBJ2-2,-,TRBV2,CASSEALWRGELFF,TGTGCCAGCAGTGAAGCGCTTTGGCGCGGGGAGCTGTTTTTT
-,TRBJ1-1,-,TRBV5-8,CASTYEEDTEAFF,TGTGCCAGCACCTATGAAGAGGACACTGAAGCTTTCTTT
-,TRBJ1-1,TRBD1,TRBV7-9,CASSPGQGNTEAFF,TGTGCCAGCAGCCCCGGACAGGGTAACACTGAAGCTTTCTTT
few,TRBJ2-5,TRBD2,TRBV4-2,CASSQGSGRSKETQYF,TGTGCCAGCAGCCAAGGGTCCGGGAGGTCCAAGGAGACCCAGTACTTC
few,TRBJ1-1,-,TRBV18,CASSPLQEIEAFF,TGTGCCAGCTCACCATTGCAAGAGATTGAAGCTTTCTTT
-,TRBJ2-6,-,TRBV27,CASSGSGPGANVLTF,TGTGCCAGCAGTGGTTCGGGACCTGGGGCCAACGTCCTGACTTTC
few,TRBJ1-6,-,TRBV7-2,CASSSPAGDHLHF,TGTGCCAGCAGCTCCCCAGCAGGGGACCACCTCCACTTT
few,TRBJ2-2,TRBD2,TRBV4-3,CASSQAGRATGELFF,TGCGCCAGCAGCCAAGCCGGGAGGGCGACCGGGGAGCTGTTTTTT
-,TRBJ1-1,-,TRBV5-1,CASSRGVGDTEAFF,TGCGCCAGCAGCCGGGGAGTCGGGGACACTGAAGCTTTCTTT
many,TRBJ2-7,-,TRBV2,CASSVEGSYEQYF,TGTGCCAGCAGTGTAGAGGGCTCCTACGAGCAGTACTTC
-,TRBJ2-5,TRBD2,TRBV5-1,CASSNSGRRETQYF,TGCGCCAGCAGCAATAGCGGGAGGAGGGAGACCCAGTACTTC
-,TRBJ2-5,-,TRBV2,CASKVEETQYF,TGTGCCAGCAAAGTGGAGGAGACCCAGTACTTC
few,TRBJ1-5,-,TRBV6-5,CASSLEGGSQPQHF,TGTGCCAGCAGTTTAGAGGGCGGGAGTCAGCCCCAGCATTTT
-,TRBJ2-3,TRBD2,TRBV28,CASTTSGRSAGADTQYF,TGTGCCAGCACTACTAGCGGGAGGTCAGCGGGGGCAGATACGCAGTATTTT
-,TRBJ2-7,-,TRBV7-9,CASSPRGTASYEQYF,TGTGCCAGCAGCCCCCGCGGGACAGCGTCCTACGAGCAGTACTTC
few,TRBJ1-1,TRBD1,TRBV10-3,CAVNRGTEAFF,TGTGCCGTCAACAGGGGGACTGAAGCTTTCTTT
-,TRBJ2-3,-,TRBV7-8,CASSITTGRDTQYF,TGTGCCAGCAGCATCACCACCGGGAGAGATACGCAGTATTTT
-,TRBJ2-7,-,TRBV7-2,CASSRDRLSYEQYF,TGTGCCAGCAGCCGGGACCGTCTCTCCTACGAGCAGTACTTC
few,TRBJ1-2,-,TRBV7-9,CASSLGGINYGYTF,TGTGCCAGCAGCTTAGGCGGAATTAACTATGGCTACACCTTC
many,TRBJ2-7,-,TRBV28,CASSTGTLYEQYF,TGTGCCAGCAGCACCGGGACACTTTACGAGCAGTACTTC
-,TRBJ2-5,-,TRBV6-6,CASRADGEETQYF,TGTGCCAGCAGAGCGGACGGGGAAGAGACCCAGTACTTC
many,TRBJ2-1,TRBD1,TRBV2,CASRRTGTSLFF,TGTGCCAGCAGAAGGACAGGGACATCCCTGTTCTTC
-,TRBJ1-2,-,TRBV6-5,CASSPTGQNYGYTF,TGTGCCAGCAGCCCTACTGGACAGAACTATGGCTACACCTTC
-,TRBJ1-1,TRBD1,TRBV6-1,CASQSRQGYTEAFF,TGTGCCAGCCAATCTAGACAGGGATACACTGAAGCTTTCTTT
many,TRBJ2-7,-,TRBV14,CASSHWDTPYEQYF,TGTGCCAGCAGCCACTGGGACACACCCTACGAGCAGTACTTC
few,TRBJ1-4,-,TRBV19,CASSIILGGARRGEKLFF,TGTGCCAGTAGTATTATCCTCGGGGGCGCGAGGAGAGGCGAAAAACTGTTTTTT
-,TRBJ1-1,-,TRBV4-3,CASSQAKGGNTEAFF,TGCGCCAGCAGCCAAGCGAAGGGGGGGAACACTGAAGCTTTCTTT
-,TRBJ2-2,-,TRBV7-9,CASSGMSLAGSYTGELFF,TGTGCCAGCAGCGGAATGAGCCTGGCAGGGTCGTACACCGGGGAGCTGTTTTTT
-,TRBJ2-6,-,TRBV4-1,CASQWTPLSSGANVLTF,TGCGCCAGCCAATGGACCCCGCTAAGCTCTGGGGCCAACGTCCTGACTTTC
few,TRBJ2-3,TRBD2,TRBV9,CASSPRLAGGPDTQYF,TGTGCCAGCAGCCCCCGACTAGCGGGAGGCCCAGATACGCAGTATTTT
few,TRBJ1-1,-,TRBV19,CASSTVPSTEAFF,TGTGCCAGTTCGACAGTCCCGAGCACTGAAGCTTTCTTT
-,TRBJ2-7,-,TRBV5-1,CASGRDGRRDYEQYF,TGCGCCAGCGGCAGGGACGGGCGACGAGATTACGAGCAGTACTTC
few,TRBJ1-1,-,TRBV5-4,CASSLGRGMSFF,TGTGCCAGCAGCTTGGGGCGGGGGATGTCTTTCTTT
-,TRBJ2-7,TRBD1,TRBV7-9,CASILGTDTYEQYF,TGTGCCAGCATCTTAGGGACAGATACCTACGAGCAGTACTTC
-,TRBJ2-3,TRBD2,TRBV2,CASRPGLAGGSDTQYF,TGTGCCAGCAGACCGGGACTAGCGGGAGGGTCAGATACGCAGTATTTT
few,TRBJ1-1,-,TRBV7-6,CASSLEYPSGQGLEAFF,TGTGCCAGCAGCTTAGAATATCCCTCCGGGCAGGGACTTGAAGCTTTCTTT
-,TRBJ1-2,-,TRBV7-2,CASSLERGGYTF,TGTGCCAGCAGCTTAGAGAGAGGAGGCTACACCTTC
-,TRBJ2-7,TRBD2,TRBV27,CASNPLAGGSNEQYF,TGTGCCAGCAACCCTCTAGCGGGAGGGAGTAATGAGCAGTACTTC